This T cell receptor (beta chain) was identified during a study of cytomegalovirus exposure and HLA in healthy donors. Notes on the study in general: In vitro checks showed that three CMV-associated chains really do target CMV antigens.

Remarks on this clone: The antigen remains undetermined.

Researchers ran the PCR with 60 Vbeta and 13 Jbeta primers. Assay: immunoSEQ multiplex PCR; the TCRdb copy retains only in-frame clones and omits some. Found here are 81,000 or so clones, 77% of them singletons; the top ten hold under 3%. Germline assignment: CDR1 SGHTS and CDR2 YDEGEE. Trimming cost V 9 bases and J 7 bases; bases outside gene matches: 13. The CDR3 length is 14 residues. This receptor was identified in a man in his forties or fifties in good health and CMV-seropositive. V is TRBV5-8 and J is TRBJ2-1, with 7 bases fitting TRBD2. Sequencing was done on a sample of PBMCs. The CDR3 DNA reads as TGTGCCACTAAGCGGGGACTCGGTATTAATGAGCAGTTCTTC. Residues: CATKRGLGINEQFF.